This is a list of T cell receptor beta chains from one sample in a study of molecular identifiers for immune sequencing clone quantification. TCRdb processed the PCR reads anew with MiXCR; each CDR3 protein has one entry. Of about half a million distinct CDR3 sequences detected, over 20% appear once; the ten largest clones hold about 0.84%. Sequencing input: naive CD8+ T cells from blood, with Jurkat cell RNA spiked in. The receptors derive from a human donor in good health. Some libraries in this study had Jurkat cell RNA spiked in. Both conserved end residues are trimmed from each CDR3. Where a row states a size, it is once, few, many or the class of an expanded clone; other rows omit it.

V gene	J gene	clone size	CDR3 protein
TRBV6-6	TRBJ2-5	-	ASSYSAGRQETQY
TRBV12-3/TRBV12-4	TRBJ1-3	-	ASSGQGRRSGNTIY
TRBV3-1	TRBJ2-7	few	ASSRERDYEQY
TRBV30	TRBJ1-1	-	AFEIRVPGAF
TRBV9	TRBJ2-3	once	VSSVFNSGPTDTQY
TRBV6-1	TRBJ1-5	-	AGSEGWDQPQH
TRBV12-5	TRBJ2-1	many	ASGLAGQPWQF
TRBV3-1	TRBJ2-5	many	ASSPPVSGREETQY
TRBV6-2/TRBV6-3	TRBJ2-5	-	ASSYFGSQETQY
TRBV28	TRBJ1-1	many	VSSLGTEAF
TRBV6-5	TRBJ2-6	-	ASTWGMIGVANSGANVLT
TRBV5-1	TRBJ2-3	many	ASSSGQTSTDTQY
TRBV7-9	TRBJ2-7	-	ASSLGDRQPYEQY
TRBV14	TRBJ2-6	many	ASSQVGGILGANVLT